The text below deals with one T cell receptor beta chain. There is no known antigen for this receptor. No quality values exist for individual bases; no much larger clone is one base distant. The data were taken from a study of beta chain features in type 1 diabetes (dated by TCRdb to the late 2010s). About the full investigation: No differences in mean age, gender distribution, total cell number or subset yield were found between patients and healthy donors. A total of about 100,000,000 sorted cells were examined across all samples, and RNA yield correlated strongly with the number of cells per subset. The study compared the TCRB repertoires of sorted circulating CD4+ T cell subsets in recently diagnosed type 1 diabetes patients with those in matched healthy donors. Naive and central memory subsets were obtained from all 30 or so donors, but regulatory and stem cell-like memory subsets were isolated from only 8 patients and roughly 8 healthy donors.

The germline V end is reduced by 5 bases and the J end by 14 bases; junction bases left unmatched: 3. The CDR3 covers 11 residues, taking in both the cysteine and the phenylalanine. Only the CDR3 region is kept as DNA, spanning 33 bases read in frame from base 1. The germline V gene provides CDR1 MDHEN and CDR2 SYDVKM. General study outcomes and caveats: Shorter templates might be favored by PCR, yet because patient and control samples were amplified and corrected together, any such skew would affect both groups equally. Naive, central memory and regulatory TCRB repertoires appeared to be more similar among patients than among healthy donors. Because cDNA rather than genomic DNA was sequenced, highly expressing activated cells could have been over-represented, although no difference in activation and CD3 levels was found between groups. Only small numbers of individuals were included in the HLA sub-analyses, which left unresolved whether HLA type had any influence on TCRB rearrangement. In all four CD4+ subsets, TCRB CDR3 length was moderately but significantly shorter in type 1 diabetes patients. Patients with type 1 diabetes made fewer insertions and deleted more nucleotides at VDJ recombination sites, implying thymic rearrangement abnormalities.

A single peripheral blood draw of about 116 mL on average was collected from each donor into heparinised tubes. Naive, central memory, regulatory and stem cell-like memory CD4+ T cells were sorted on a BD FACSAria II using a panel including CD45RO, CCR7, CD25, CD127, CD95 and CD27. A purity above 95% was achieved for all sorted populations. PBMCs were isolated right away by Lymphoprep density gradient centrifugation and were stained directly, without culture. So that batch effects would be minimized, each experiment stained and sorted samples in pairs, pairing one healthy donor with one patient. The High Capacity cDNA Reverse Transcription Kit was used to reverse transcribe all of the isolated RNA, meaning that expressed TCRB transcripts were what got sequenced. Naive, central memory and regulatory T cell samples underwent deep immunoSEQ sequencing, averaging about 3.57 million total reads per sample. After sorted cells were lysed in RLT buffer, RNA was extracted with DNase-treated RNeasy Micro or Mini kits, with the choice depending on cell number. Each cell subset was processed on its own to prevent cross-contamination, while patient and healthy donor samples were processed together. TCRB sequences were amplified from cDNA with the immunoSEQ multiplex PCR, producing 87-bp fragments spanning the CDR3 region. The amplicons were sequenced using the Illumina HiSeq platform. Regarding the original processing steps: Synthetic template baselines were used to correct PCR bias computationally, reads within Hamming distance 2 were collapsed, and singletons that could not be merged were discarded. By aligning reads against IMGT, V, D and J genes, CDR3 length, and insertions or deletions at six rearrangement sites were assigned. Clonotype counts were normalized to sorted cell number within each subset before computing true diversity and Gini coefficients with the tcR R package. The overlap coefficient, calculated on TCRB nucleotide sequences, was used to measure repertoire sharing. As a proxy for the pre-selection repertoire, out-of-frame TCRB sequences from naive cells were analyzed. As stored in TCRdb, this immuneACCESS dataset retains in-frame rearrangements with V and J assigned. A fraction of the clones does not appear; measured against another copy, unresolved V genes explain less than half of the discrepancy, and the remainder lacks a known reason. D and trimming were read from the DNA, whereas the V and J calls and clone size are those reported in that table. The sample yields 450,000 to 600,000 clones; approximately 30% were counted once. Around 0.065% of the sample is in the top ten clones.

The chain links TRBV28 with TRBJ1-4; TRBD1 fits 9 bases in the junction. Material: naive CD4+ T cells from blood. Reading the label with the study, this specimen's cell subset or site is: true naive CD4+ T cells. This sequence was found in a man between 18 and 35 years old in good health. At the DNA level, the sequence is TGTGCCAGCAGTACCGGACAGGGGCTGTTTTTT. This sequence encodes CASSTGQGLFF. Reference TRBV28 and TRBJ1-4 proteins supply the regions before and after the CDR3; the full variable domain is: DVKVTQSSRYLVKRTGEKVFLECVQDMDHENMFWYRQDPGLGLRLIYFSYDVKMKEKGDIPEGYSVSREKKERFSLILESASTNQTSMYLCASSTGQGLFFGSGTQLSVL.